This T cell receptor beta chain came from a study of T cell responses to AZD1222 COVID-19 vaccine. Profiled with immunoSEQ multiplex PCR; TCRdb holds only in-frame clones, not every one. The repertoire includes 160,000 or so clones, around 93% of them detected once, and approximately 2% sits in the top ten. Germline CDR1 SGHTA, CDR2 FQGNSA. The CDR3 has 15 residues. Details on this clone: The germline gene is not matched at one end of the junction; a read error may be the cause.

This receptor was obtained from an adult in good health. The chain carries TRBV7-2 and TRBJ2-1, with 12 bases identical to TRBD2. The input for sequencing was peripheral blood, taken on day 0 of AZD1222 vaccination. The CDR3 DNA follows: TGTGCCAGCAGATTAGGACTAGCGGGATCAAATGAGCAGTTCTTC. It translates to CASRLGLAGSNEQFF.